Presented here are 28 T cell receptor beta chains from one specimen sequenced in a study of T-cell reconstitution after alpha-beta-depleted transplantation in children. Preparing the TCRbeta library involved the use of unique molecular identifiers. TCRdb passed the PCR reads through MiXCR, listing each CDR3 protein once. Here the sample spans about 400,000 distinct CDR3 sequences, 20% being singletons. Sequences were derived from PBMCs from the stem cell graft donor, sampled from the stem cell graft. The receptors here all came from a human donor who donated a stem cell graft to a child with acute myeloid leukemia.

The CDR3 DNA reads TGCGCCAGCGGACCGGGACTAGCGGATAGCTCCTACAATGAGCAGTTCTTC. Residues: CASGPGLADSSYNEQFF. The chain combines TRBV5-1 with TRBJ2-1; TRBD2 matches 11 bases. J was trimmed by 0 bases and V by 7 bases; bases with no gene match: 9. The germline V gene encodes CDR1 SGHRS and CDR2 YFSETQ. The CDR3 contains 17 residues.

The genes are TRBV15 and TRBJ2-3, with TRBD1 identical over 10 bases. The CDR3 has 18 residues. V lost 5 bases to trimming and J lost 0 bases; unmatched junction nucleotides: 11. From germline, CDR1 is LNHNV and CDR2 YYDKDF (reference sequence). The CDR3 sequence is CATSPRRGTGVSTDTQYF. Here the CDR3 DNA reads TGTGCCACCAGCCCTCGGCGGGGGACAGGGGTGAGCACAGATACGCAGTATTTT. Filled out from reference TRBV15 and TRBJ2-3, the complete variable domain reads DAMVIQNPRYQVTQFGKPVTLSCSQTLNHNVMYWYQQKSSQAPKLLFHYYDKDFNNEADTPDNFQSRRPNTSFCFLDIRSPGLGDTAMYLCATSPRRGTGVSTDTQYFGPGTRLTVL.

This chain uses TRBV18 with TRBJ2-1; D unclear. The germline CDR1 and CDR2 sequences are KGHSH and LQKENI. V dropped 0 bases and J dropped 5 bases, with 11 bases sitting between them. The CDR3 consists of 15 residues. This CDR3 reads CASSPPSEPHNEQFF. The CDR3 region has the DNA TGTGCCAGCTCACCACCGTCTGAACCGCACAATGAGCAGTTCTTC.

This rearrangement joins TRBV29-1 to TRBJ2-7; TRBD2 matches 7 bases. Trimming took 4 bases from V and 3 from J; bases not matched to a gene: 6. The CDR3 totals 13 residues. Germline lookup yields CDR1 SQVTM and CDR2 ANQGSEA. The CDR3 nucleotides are TGCAGCGTTGGTCTCGGGGAGGGCTACGAGCAGTACTTC. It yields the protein CSVGLGEGYEQYF.

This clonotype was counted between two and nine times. The DNA for the CDR3 is TGCAGTGCTAGAGTGCACGGGAGCTCCTACGAGCAGTACTTC. Amino acid sequence: CSARVHGSSYEQYF. The rearrangement uses TRBV20-1 and TRBJ2-7; possibly TRBD2 for D (6 bases). V gave up 1 base and J gave up 0 bases, with 10 bases separating them. Germline CDR1 DFQATT, CDR2 SNEGSKA (reference sequence). The CDR3 contains 14 residues.

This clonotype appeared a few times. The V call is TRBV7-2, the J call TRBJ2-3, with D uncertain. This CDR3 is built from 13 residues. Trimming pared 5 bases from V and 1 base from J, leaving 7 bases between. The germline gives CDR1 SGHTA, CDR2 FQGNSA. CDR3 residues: CASSPWGTDTQYF. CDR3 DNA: TGTGCCAGCAGCCCCTGGGGCACAGATACGCAGTATTTT.

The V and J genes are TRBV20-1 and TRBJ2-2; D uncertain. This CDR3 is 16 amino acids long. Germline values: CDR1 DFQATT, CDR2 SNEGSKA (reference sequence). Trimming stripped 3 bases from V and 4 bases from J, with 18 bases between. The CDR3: CSARARRLPSTGELFF. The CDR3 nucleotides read TGCAGTGCTAGGGCCCGGCGGCTACCTAGCACCGGGGAGCTGTTTTTT.

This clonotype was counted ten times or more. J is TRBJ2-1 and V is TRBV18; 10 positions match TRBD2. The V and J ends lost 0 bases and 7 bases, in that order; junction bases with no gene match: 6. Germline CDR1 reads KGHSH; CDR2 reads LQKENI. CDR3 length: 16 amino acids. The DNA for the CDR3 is TGTGCCAGCTCACCACCGGGACTAGCGATTACTAATGAGCAGTTCTTC. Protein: CASSPPGLAITNEQFF. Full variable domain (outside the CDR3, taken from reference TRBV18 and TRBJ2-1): NAGVMQNPRHLVRRRGQEARLRCSPMKGHSHVYWYRQLPEEGLKFMVYLQKENIIDESGMPKERFSAEFPKEGPSILRIQQVVRGDSAAYFCASSPPGLAITNEQFFGPGTRLTVL.

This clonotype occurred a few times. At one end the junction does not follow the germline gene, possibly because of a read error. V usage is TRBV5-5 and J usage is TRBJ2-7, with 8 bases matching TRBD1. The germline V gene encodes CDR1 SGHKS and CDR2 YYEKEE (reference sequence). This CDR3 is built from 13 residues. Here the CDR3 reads CASSDRGAYEQYF. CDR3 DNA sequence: TGTGCCAGCAGTGACAGGGGCGCCTATGAGCAGTACTTC.

CDR3 loop: CASSSGQGSNQPQHF. The CDR3 nucleotides are TGCGCCAGCAGCTCGGGACAGGGAAGCAATCAGCCCCAGCATTTT. The chain employs TRBV5-1 and TRBJ1-5; 9 bases line up with TRBD1. CDR3 length: 15 residues. Losses at the gene ends were 3 bases for V and 1 base for J; bases not matched to a gene: 2. Germline CDR1 reads SGHRS; CDR2 reads YFSETQ.

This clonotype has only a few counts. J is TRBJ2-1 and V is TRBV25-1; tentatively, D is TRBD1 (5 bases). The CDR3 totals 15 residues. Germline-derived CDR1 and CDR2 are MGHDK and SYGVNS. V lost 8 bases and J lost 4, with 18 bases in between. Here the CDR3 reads CASSLPDNRYNEQFF. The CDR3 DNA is TGTGCCAGCTCACTCCCGGACAACAGGTACAATGAGCAGTTCTTC.

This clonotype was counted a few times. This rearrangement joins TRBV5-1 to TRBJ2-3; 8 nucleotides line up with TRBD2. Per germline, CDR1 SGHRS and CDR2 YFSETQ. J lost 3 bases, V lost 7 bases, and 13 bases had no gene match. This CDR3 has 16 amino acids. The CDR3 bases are TGCGCCAGCTCTACGGGGGAGCGGGAGTTGACAGATACGCAGTATTTT. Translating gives CASSTGERELTDTQYF.

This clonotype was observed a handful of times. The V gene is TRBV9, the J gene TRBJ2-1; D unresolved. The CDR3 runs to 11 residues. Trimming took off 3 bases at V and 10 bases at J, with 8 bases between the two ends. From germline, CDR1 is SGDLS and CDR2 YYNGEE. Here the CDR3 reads CASSETAEQFF. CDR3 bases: TGTGCCAGCAGCGAAACTGCGGAGCAGTTCTTC.

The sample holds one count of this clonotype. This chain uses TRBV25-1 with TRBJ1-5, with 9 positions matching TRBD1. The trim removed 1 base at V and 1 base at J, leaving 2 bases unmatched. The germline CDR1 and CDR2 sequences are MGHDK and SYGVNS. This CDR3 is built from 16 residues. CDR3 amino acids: CASSEFGTGSNQPQHF. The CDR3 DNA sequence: TGTGCCAGCAGTGAATTTGGGACAGGGAGCAATCAGCCCCAGCATTTT.

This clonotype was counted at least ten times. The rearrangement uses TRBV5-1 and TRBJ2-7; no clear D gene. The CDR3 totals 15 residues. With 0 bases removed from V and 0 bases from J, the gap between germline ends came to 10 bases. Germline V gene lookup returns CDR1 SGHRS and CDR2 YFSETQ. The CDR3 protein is CASSLESVSSYEQYF. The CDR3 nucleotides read TGCGCCAGCAGCTTGGAGAGCGTCAGCTCCTACGAGCAGTACTTC.

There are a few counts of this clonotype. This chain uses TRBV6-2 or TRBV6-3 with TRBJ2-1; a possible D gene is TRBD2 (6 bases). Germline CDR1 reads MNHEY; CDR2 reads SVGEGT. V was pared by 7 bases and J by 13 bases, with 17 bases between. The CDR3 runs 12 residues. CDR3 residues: CASTNPEGVQFF. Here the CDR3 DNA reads TGTGCCAGCACCAACCCGGAGGGCGTACAGTTCTTC.

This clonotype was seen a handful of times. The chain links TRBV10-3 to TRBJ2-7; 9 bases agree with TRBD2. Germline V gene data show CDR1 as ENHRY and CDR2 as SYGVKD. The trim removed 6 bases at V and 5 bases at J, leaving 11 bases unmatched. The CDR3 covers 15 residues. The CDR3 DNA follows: TGTGCCATCAGCGAAACCGGGACTAGCTACAACGAGCAGTACTTC. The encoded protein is CAISETGTSYNEQYF.

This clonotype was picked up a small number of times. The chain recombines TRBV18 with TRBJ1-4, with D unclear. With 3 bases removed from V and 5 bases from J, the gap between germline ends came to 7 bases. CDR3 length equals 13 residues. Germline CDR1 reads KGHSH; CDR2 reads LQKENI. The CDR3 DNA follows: TGTGCCAGCTCACCGGACGGGAATGAAAAACTGTTTTTT. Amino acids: CASSPDGNEKLFF.

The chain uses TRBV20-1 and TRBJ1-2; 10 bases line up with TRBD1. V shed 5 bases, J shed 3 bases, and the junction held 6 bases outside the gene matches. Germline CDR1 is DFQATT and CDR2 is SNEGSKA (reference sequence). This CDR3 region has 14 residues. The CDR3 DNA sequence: TGCAGTGCTCGACAGGGGGCGCAGGACTATGGCTACACCTTC. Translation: CSARQGAQDYGYTF.

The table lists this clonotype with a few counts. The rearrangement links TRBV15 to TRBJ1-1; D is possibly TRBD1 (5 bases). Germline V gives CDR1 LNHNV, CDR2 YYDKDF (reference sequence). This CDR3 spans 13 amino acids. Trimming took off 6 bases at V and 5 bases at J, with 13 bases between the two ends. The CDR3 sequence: CATRGTWNTEAFF. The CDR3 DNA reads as TGTGCCACCAGGGGGACGTGGAATACTGAAGCTTTCTTT.

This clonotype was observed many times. CDR3 residues: CSVSGRAYNEQFF. The CDR3 nucleotides are TGCAGCGTTTCCGGGAGGGCCTACAATGAGCAGTTCTTC. V and J are TRBV29-1 and TRBJ2-1, with 8 nucleotides matching TRBD2. The V gene end was trimmed by 5 bases and the J gene end by 2 bases; junction bases not matched to a gene: 2. CDR1 and CDR2 (germline): SQVTM, ANQGSEA. The CDR3 contains 13 residues.

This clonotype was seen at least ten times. CDR3: CASSTTGGNQPQHF. CDR3 coding DNA: TGTGCCAGCAGTACGACAGGGGGCAATCAGCCCCAGCATTTT. This chain links TRBV27 with TRBJ1-5, with 8 bases matching TRBD1. Germline V gene lookup returns CDR1 MNHEY and CDR2 SMNVEV (reference sequence). J lost 2 bases, V lost 5 bases, and 2 bases had no gene match. This CDR3 is built from 14 residues.

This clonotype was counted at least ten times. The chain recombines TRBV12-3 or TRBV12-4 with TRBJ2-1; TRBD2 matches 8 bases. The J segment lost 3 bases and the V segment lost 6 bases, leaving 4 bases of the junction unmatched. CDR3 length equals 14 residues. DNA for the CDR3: TGTGCCAGCAGCGGGGGGGTTAGCTACAATGAGCAGTTCTTC. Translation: CASSGGVSYNEQFF.

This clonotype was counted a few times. The CDR3: CASSFVGGAINEQFF. As DNA, the CDR3 is TGTGCCAGCAGCTTCGTGGGGGGCGCTATCAATGAGCAGTTCTTC. The chain is built from TRBV7-2 and TRBJ2-1; possibly TRBD1 or TRBD2 for D (6 bases each). V was shortened by 3 bases and J by 6 bases, with 15 bases between the two germline ends. The CDR3 has 15 residues. CDR1 and CDR2 from the germline V gene are SGHTA and FQGNSA.

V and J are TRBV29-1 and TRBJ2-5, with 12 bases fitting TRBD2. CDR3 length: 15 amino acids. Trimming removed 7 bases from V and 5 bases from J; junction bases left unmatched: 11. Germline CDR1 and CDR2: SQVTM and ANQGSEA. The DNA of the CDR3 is TGCAGCGCCCCCAGACTAGCGGGAGTGGTTGAGACCCAGTACTTC. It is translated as CSAPRLAGVVETQYF.

Here the CDR3 reads CSARAMDRGNTDTQYF. The CDR3 DNA reads as TGCAGTGCTAGAGCTATGGACAGGGGAAACACAGATACGCAGTATTTT. This chain links TRBV20-1 with TRBJ2-3, with TRBD1 identical over 9 bases. The V segment lost 1 base and the J segment 2 bases; nucleotides outside the gene matches: 7. Germline V CDR1 and CDR2: DFQATT, SNEGSKA (reference sequence). CDR3 length: 16 residues.

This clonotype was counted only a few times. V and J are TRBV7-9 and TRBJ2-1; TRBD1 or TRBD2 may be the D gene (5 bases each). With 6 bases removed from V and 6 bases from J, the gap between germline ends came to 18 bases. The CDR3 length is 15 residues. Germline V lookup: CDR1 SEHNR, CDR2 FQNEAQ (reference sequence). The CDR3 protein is CASSRRGVRGNEQFF. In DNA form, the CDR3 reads TGTGCCAGCAGTCGGAGAGGGGTAAGGGGCAATGAGCAGTTCTTC. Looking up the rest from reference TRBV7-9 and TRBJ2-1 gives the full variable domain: DTGVSQNPRHKITKRGQNVTFRCDPISEHNRLYWYRQTLGQGPEFLTYFQNEAQLEKSRLLSDRFSAERPKGSFSTLEIQRTEQGDSAMYLCASSRRGVRGNEQFFGPGTRLTVL.

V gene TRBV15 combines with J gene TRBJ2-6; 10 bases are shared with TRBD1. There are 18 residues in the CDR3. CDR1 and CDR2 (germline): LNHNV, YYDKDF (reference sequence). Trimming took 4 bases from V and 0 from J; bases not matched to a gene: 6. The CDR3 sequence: CATSTQDRGVSGANVLTF. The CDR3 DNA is TGTGCCACCAGCACCCAGGACAGGGGGGTCTCTGGGGCCAACGTCCTGACTTTC. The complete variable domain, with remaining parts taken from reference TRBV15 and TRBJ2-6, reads DAMVIQNPRYQVTQFGKPVTLSCSQTLNHNVMYWYQQKSSQAPKLLFHYYDKDFNNEADTPDNFQSRRPNTSFCFLDIRSPGLGDTAMYLCATSTQDRGVSGANVLTFGAGSRLTVL.